The clone carrying this T cell receptor (beta chain) was observed a few times. What it recognizes is unknown. The sample originates from a study of vaccination and CD4 T cells after COVID-19. Treatment denoted: roughly 11-day PBMC culture with coronavirus spike peptide pools or control peptides (ViraFEST assay). The ViraFEST method relied on peptide pools to expand antigen-specific T cells, followed by TCR sequencing. Sequencing of the DNA from cultured CD4+ T cells was carried out with the Oncomine TCR Beta short-read assay. TCRdb itself ran the PCR reads through MiXCR, one entry per CDR3 protein. The sample contains 20,000 to 25,000 distinct CDR3 sequences, about 68% of which appear only once. Trimming cost V 6 bases and J 1 base, with 18 bases left between them. The CDR3 is 15 residues long. Germline V lookup: CDR1 DFQATT, CDR2 SNEGSKA (reference sequence).

The V call is TRBV20-1, the J call TRBJ1-1; no clear D gene. Material for sequencing was CD4+ T cells from blood, cultured in vitro. The TCR was taken from a human donor who had recovered from COVID-19. The CDR3 region is CSARPGSAQNTEAFF. The DNA for the CDR3 is TGCAGTGCGAGACCCGGGTCAGCTCAGAACACTGAAGCTTTCTTT.